The rows below give T cell receptor beta chains drawn from one sample of a study of shared clonotypes between healthy human individuals. Repertoires were generated with immunoSEQ multiplex PCR, while TCRdb's copy carries only in-frame clones and drops some. This table holds a few million clones, roughly 92% found once. The specimen was naive CD4+ T cells sorted from blood. All receptors derive from a man younger than 30 in good health. The CDR3 runs from the conserved cysteine through the conserved F or W. D genes are given only for firm matches. Only some rows state a clone size, as once, few, many or a class for expanded clones.

size: -; D: TRBD1; V: TRBV5-1; J: TRBJ2-5; DNA: TGCGCCAGCAGCTTGGGACAGGGGGCAGGAGAGACCCAGTACTTC; CDR3: CASSLGQGAGETQYF
size: few; D: -; V: TRBV30; J: TRBJ1-5; DNA: TGTGCCTGGAGTGTATCCCAGGCGTGGGAGCCCCAGCATTTT; CDR3: CAWSVSQAWEPQHF
size: -; D: TRBD1; V: TRBV5-1; J: TRBJ1-2; DNA: TGCGCCAGCAGCCTAGGGGACAGTTCCTATGGCTACACCTTC; CDR3: CASSLGDSSYGYTF
size: -; D: -; V: TRBV29-1; J: TRBJ2-7; DNA: TGCAGCGTTGGGCAGATCTACGAGCAGTACTTC; CDR3: CSVGQIYEQYF
size: -; D: TRBD1; V: TRBV6-4; J: TRBJ1-1; DNA: TGTGCCAGCAGTCATTCGGGACAGGCCGACCTCTTCTTT; CDR3: CASSHSGQADLFF
size: -; D: TRBD1; V: TRBV6-1; J: TRBJ2-2; DNA: TGTGCCAGCAGTGAAGGGGACAGTTACACCGGGGAGCTGTTTTTT; CDR3: CASSEGDSYTGELFF
size: -; D: -; V: TRBV18; J: TRBJ2-2; DNA: TGTGCCAGCTCACCAAGGGGCACCGGGGAGCTGTTTTTT; CDR3: CASSPRGTGELFF
size: -; D: TRBD2; V: TRBV27; J: TRBJ2-7; DNA: TGTGCCAGCAGCCAGCGTTCAGCGGGAGATAACGAGCAGTACTTC; CDR3: CASSQRSAGDNEQYF
size: few; D: -; V: TRBV30; J: TRBJ2-5; DNA: TGTGCCTGGAGTGTCGATGGGTACGGGACCCAGTACTTC; CDR3: CAWSVDGYGTQYF
size: -; D: -; V: TRBV5-8; J: TRBJ1-2; DNA: TGTGCCAGCAGCTGGGACCGCTATGGCTACACCTTC; CDR3: CASSWDRYGYTF
size: -; D: -; V: TRBV29-1; J: TRBJ2-5; DNA: TGCAGCGTTGCCCCAAAGTTTTTGGAGACCCAGTACTTC; CDR3: CSVAPKFLETQYF
size: few; D: -; V: TRBV2; J: TRBJ1-5; DNA: TGTGCCAGCATCCAGAGTAGCAATCAGCCCCAGCATTTT; CDR3: CASIQSSNQPQHF
size: -; D: -; V: TRBV7-3; J: TRBJ2-2; DNA: TGTGCCAGCAGCTTAGATAAGAGATACGGGGAGCTGTTTTTT; CDR3: CASSLDKRYGELFF
size: once; D: -; V: TRBV4-1; J: TRBJ2-3; DNA: TGCGCCAGCAGCCAAGATCAGAGTGGCTATACGCAGTATTTT; CDR3: CASSQDQSGYTQYF
size: -; D: TRBD1; V: TRBV4-3; J: TRBJ2-2; DNA: TGCGCCAGCAGCCAAGGTGGGACAGGGAACACCGGGGAGCTGTTTTTT; CDR3: CASSQGGTGNTGELFF
size: -; D: -; V: TRBV5-4; J: TRBJ2-7; DNA: TGTGCCAGCAGCTTCACAGGGTACGAGCAGTACTTC; CDR3: CASSFTGYEQYF
size: -; D: TRBD1; V: TRBV7-2; J: TRBJ1-2; DNA: TGTGCCAGCAGCTTAAGGCAGGGGGCAGGTGGCTACACCTTC; CDR3: CASSLRQGAGGYTF
size: -; D: -; V: TRBV18; J: TRBJ2-7; DNA: TGTGCCAGCTCACCTGGGGACATAGAGAAAGGTACGCAGTACTTC; CDR3: CASSPGDIEKGTQYF
size: -; D: -; V: TRBV27; J: TRBJ2-2; DNA: TGTGCCAGCAGTTCCAACACCGGGGAGCTGTTTTTT; CDR3: CASSSNTGELFF
size: -; D: -; V: TRBV6-1; J: TRBJ1-1; DNA: TGTGCCAGCAGTGAACAGGGATGGGACACTGAAGCTTTCTTT; CDR3: CASSEQGWDTEAFF
size: -; D: -; V: TRBV14; J: TRBJ2-2; DNA: TGTGCCAGCACACTTGGGGCGAGGAACACCGGGGAGCTGTTTTTT; CDR3: CASTLGARNTGELFF
size: once; D: -; V: TRBV30; J: TRBJ1-6; DNA: TGTGCCTGGAGTGTCGGGCAGGTGAATTCACCCCTCCACTTT; CDR3: CAWSVGQVNSPLHF
size: -; D: -; V: TRBV23-1; J: TRBJ1-2; DNA: TGCGCCAGCAGTCCCCGCTGGGGTGTGGTGATTCGGGGCTACACCTTC; CDR3: CASSPRWGVVIRGYTF
size: once; D: -; V: TRBV10-3; J: TRBJ2-2; DNA: TGTGCCATCAGTGCGGGGGAAAGGGACACCGGGGAGCTGTTTTTT; CDR3: CAISAGERDTGELFF
size: -; D: -; V: TRBV6-5; J: TRBJ1-1; DNA: TGTGCCAGCAGTTACTCGGGGCTTGTGGTCTTT; CDR3: CASSYSGLVVF
size: -; D: TRBD2; V: TRBV10-3; J: TRBJ2-2; DNA: TGTGCCATCAGTGCGCCTATAGGGCGGGAGAGCACCGGGGAGCTGTTTTTT; CDR3: CAISAPIGRESTGELFF
size: -; D: -; V: TRBV7-9; J: TRBJ1-2; DNA: TGTGCCAGCAGCTTATTCAGGGTGAACTATGGCTACACCTTC; CDR3: CASSLFRVNYGYTF
size: -; D: -; V: TRBV11-1; J: TRBJ1-6; DNA: TGTGCCAGCAGCGCTAAGCGGCGGGGAGTGAGCTCCTATAATTCACCCCTCCACTTT; CDR3: CASSAKRRGVSSYNSPLHF
size: -; D: TRBD2; V: TRBV10-3; J: TRBJ2-1; DNA: TGTGCCATCAGTCCCGGGACTAGCGGGATCCCAGGGCAGTTCTTC; CDR3: CAISPGTSGIPGQFF
size: -; D: -; V: TRBV7-9; J: TRBJ2-2; DNA: TGTGCCAGCAGCTTGGCTAGTACGAAGGTGGAGCTGTTTTTT; CDR3: CASSLASTKVELFF
size: -; D: TRBD1; V: TRBV6-1; J: TRBJ2-7; DNA: TGTGCCAGCAGTGCAGGACAGGCGATTGCCTCCTACGAGCAGTACTTC; CDR3: CASSAGQAIASYEQYF
size: -; D: -; V: TRBV5-3; J: TRBJ1-3; DNA: TGTGCCAGCAGCTTAACACTCTCTGGAAACACCATATATTTT; CDR3: CASSLTLSGNTIYF
size: -; D: -; V: TRBV7-2; J: TRBJ2-3; DNA: TGTGCCAGCAGCTTAGTGAGGGGGGGCTGGAGTGGAGATACGCAGTATTTT; CDR3: CASSLVRGGWSGDTQYF
size: -; D: TRBD1; V: TRBV5-1; J: TRBJ1-6; DNA: TGCGCCAGCAGCTTGGTACAGGGGAGAATGAATTCACCCCTCCACTTT; CDR3: CASSLVQGRMNSPLHF
size: -; D: -; V: TRBV5-1; J: TRBJ1-1; DNA: TGCGCCAGCAGCTTGAGGGTGGGGACTGAAGCTTTCTTT; CDR3: CASSLRVGTEAFF
size: -; D: -; V: TRBV18; J: TRBJ2-1; DNA: TGTGCCAGCTCACCTGCGGCTGAGCAGTTCTTC; CDR3: CASSPAAEQFF
size: once; D: -; V: TRBV7-2; J: TRBJ1-5; DNA: TGTGCCAGCAGCCTAGGGAGGTGGAGGGGGGACGATCAGCCCCAGCATTTT; CDR3: CASSLGRWRGDDQPQHF
size: -; D: -; V: TRBV9; J: TRBJ2-5; DNA: TGTGCCAGCAGCGTAGGAGGAAGTCAAGAGACCCAGTACTTC; CDR3: CASSVGGSQETQYF
size: -; D: TRBD2; V: TRBV14; J: TRBJ2-5; DNA: TGTGCCAGCAGCCAAGGGACTAGCGAATGGGAGACCCAGTACTTC; CDR3: CASSQGTSEWETQYF
size: -; D: TRBD1; V: TRBV28; J: TRBJ2-5; DNA: TGTGCCAGCAGTTCGGGACAGTTCCAAGAGACCCAGTACTTC; CDR3: CASSSGQFQETQYF
size: -; D: -; V: TRBV15; J: TRBJ1-5; DNA: TGTGCCACCAGCAGAGGTGGGTCCGGTCAGCCCCAGCATTTT; CDR3: CATSRGGSGQPQHF
size: -; D: -; V: TRBV18; J: TRBJ2-7; DNA: TGTGCCAGCTCACCGACAGCCACCTACGAGCAGTACTTC; CDR3: CASSPTATYEQYF
size: -; D: -; V: TRBV6-6; J: TRBJ2-3; DNA: TGTGCCAGCAGCCGGGACTCGTACACAGATACGCAGTATTTT; CDR3: CASSRDSYTDTQYF
size: -; D: TRBD2; V: TRBV27; J: TRBJ2-3; DNA: TGTGCCAGCAGTTTATCGACTAGCGGGAGGGCTACAGATACGCAGTATTTT; CDR3: CASSLSTSGRATDTQYF
size: -; D: -; V: TRBV5-8; J: TRBJ1-2; DNA: TGTGCCAGCAGCTATCGGAACTATGGCTACACCTTC; CDR3: CASSYRNYGYTF
size: -; D: TRBD1; V: TRBV20-1; J: TRBJ1-3; DNA: TGTCAGGGGGCATTAGGAAACACCATATATTTT; CDR3: CQGALGNTIYF
size: -; D: -; V: TRBV10-3; J: TRBJ2-3; DNA: TGTGCCACCAGGGACAGCACAGATACGCAGTATTTT; CDR3: CATRDSTDTQYF
size: -; D: -; V: TRBV4-1; J: TRBJ1-5; DNA: TGCGCCAGCAGCCAAGCGCAAGGGACACAGCATTTT; CDR3: CASSQAQGTQHF
size: -; D: -; V: TRBV7-3; J: TRBJ2-3; DNA: TGTGCCAGCAGCTCCCGAGCCAACACAGATACGCAGTATTTT; CDR3: CASSSRANTDTQYF
size: -; D: -; V: TRBV7-9; J: TRBJ2-7; DNA: TGTGCCAGCAGCTTAGGGGCAGTCTACGAGCAGTACTTC; CDR3: CASSLGAVYEQYF
size: -; D: TRBD1; V: TRBV19; J: TRBJ1-2; DNA: TGTGCCAGTAGTATGACAGGGACTAACTATGGCTACACCTTC; CDR3: CASSMTGTNYGYTF
size: -; D: TRBD2; V: TRBV5-5; J: TRBJ2-5; DNA: TGTGCCAGCAGCCCGGGACTAGTATGGGTAGGAGAGACCCAGTACTTC; CDR3: CASSPGLVWVGETQYF
size: -; D: -; V: TRBV15; J: TRBJ1-2; DNA: TGTGCCTCAATAACAGGGCACGGCTACACCTTC; CDR3: CASITGHGYTF
size: -; D: TRBD2; V: TRBV7-2; J: TRBJ2-5; DNA: TGTGCCAGCAAACTAGCGGGGCAAGAGACCCAGTACTTC; CDR3: CASKLAGQETQYF
size: -; D: TRBD2; V: TRBV7-2; J: TRBJ2-3; DNA: TGTGCCAGCAGCTTAGCTTATCCCGGGACTAGCGGGAGGGGAGGCACAGATACGCAGTATTTT; CDR3: CASSLAYPGTSGRGGTDTQYF